This T cell receptor (beta chain) was documented in a study of blood T cell repertoires in COVID-19. Profiling relied on immunoSEQ multiplex PCR, and the TCRdb table lists in-frame clones only, not all of them. The sample lists tens of thousands of clones, 86% occurring once. The sequencing sample was made of peripheral blood. This TCR was sampled from a woman aged 60-75 years with acute or convalescent COVID-19.

CDR3 loop: CAWRDASGGGKTQYF. The CDR3 DNA follows: TGTGCCTGGAGAGACGCTAGCGGGGGGGGAAAGACCCAGTACTTC. V usage is TRBV30 and J usage is TRBJ2-5; 12 bases match TRBD2. Germline trimming cut 3 bases from V and 6 bases from J; bases unmatched to any gene: 8. CDR1 GTSNPN and CDR2 SVGIG come from the germline V gene (reference sequence). This CDR3 has 15 residues.